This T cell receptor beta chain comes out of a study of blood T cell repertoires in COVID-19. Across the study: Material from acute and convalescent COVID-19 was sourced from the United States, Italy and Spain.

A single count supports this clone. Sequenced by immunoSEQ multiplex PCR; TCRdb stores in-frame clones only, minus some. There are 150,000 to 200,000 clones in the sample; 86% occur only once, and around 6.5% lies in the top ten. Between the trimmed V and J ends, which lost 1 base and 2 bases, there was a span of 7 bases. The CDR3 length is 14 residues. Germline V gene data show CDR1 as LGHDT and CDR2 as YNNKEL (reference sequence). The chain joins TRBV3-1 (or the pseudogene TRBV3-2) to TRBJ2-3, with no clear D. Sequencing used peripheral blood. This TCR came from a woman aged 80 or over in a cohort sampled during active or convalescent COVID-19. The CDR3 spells CASSQATYTDTQYF. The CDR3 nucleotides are TGTGCCAGCAGCCAAGCTACTTACACAGATACGCAGTATTTT.